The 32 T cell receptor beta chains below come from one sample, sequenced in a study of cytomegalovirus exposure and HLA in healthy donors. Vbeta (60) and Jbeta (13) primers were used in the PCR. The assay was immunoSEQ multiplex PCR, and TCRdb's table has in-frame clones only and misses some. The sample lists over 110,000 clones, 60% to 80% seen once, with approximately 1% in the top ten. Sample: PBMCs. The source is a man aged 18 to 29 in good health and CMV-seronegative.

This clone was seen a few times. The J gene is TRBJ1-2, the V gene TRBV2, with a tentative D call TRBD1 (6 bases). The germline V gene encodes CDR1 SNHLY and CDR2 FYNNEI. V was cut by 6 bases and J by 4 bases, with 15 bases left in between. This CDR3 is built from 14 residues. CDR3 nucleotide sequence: TGTGCCAGCAGAGGCGACAGGCGAATCTATGGCTACACCTTC. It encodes CASRGDRRIYGYTF. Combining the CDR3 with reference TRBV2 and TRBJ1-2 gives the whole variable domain EPEVTQTPSHQVTQMGQEVILRCVPISNHLYFYWYRQILGQKVEFLVSFYNNEISEKSEIFDDQFSVERPDGSNFTLKIRSTKLEDSAMYFCASRGDRRIYGYTFGSGTRLTVV.

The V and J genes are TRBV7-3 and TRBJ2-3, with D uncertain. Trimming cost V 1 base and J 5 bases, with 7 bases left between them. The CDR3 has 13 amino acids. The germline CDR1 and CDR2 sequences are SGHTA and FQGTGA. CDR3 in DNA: TGTGCCAGCAGCTTAAGTAGCTTAGATACGCAGTATTTT. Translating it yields CASSLSSLDTQYF.

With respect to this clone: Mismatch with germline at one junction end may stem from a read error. The CDR3 DNA is TGTTCCAGCAGCGGCGCTGGGACAGGCGGGGAAAAACTGTTTTTT. This encodes CSSSGAGTGGEKLFF. The chain couples TRBV7-9 to TRBJ1-4; 8 bases are shared with TRBD1. CDR3 length: 15 residues. Germline V gene sequence: CDR1 SEHNR, CDR2 FQNEAQ (reference sequence).

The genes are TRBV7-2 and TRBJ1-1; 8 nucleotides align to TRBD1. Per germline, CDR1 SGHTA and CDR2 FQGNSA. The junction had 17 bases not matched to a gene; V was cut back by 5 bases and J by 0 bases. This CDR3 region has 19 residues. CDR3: CASSRGRQGARSLNTEAFF. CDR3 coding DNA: TGTGCCAGCAGCCGAGGGAGGCAGGGGGCACGGAGTTTGAACACTGAAGCTTTCTTT.

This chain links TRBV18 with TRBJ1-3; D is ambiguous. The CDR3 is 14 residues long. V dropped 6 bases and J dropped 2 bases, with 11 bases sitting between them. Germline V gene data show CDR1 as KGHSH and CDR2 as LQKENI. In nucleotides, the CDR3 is TGTGCCAGCTCGTACGAGGGAGCTGGAAACACCATATATTTT. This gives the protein CASSYEGAGNTIYF.

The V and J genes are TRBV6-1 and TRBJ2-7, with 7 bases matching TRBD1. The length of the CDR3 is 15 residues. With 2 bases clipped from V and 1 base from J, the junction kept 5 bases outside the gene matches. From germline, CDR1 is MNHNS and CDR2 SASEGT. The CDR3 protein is CASSELGTDSYEQYF. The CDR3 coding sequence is TGTGCCAGCAGTGAATTAGGGACAGATTCCTACGAGCAGTACTTC.

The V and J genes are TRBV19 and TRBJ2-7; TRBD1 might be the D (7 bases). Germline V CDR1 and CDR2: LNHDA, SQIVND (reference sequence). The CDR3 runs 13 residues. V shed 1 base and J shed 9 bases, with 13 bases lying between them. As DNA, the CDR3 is TGTGCCAGTAGTATAGCTCAGGGGGGTGGGCAGTACTTC. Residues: CASSIAQGGGQYF.

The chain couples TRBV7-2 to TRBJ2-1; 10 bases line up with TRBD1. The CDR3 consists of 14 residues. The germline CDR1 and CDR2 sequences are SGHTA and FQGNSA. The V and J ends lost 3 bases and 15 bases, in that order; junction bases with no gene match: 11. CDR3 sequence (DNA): TGTGCCAGCAGCTTGGGACAGGGGCCCCGCTCCTGGTTCTTC. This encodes CASSLGQGPRSWFF.

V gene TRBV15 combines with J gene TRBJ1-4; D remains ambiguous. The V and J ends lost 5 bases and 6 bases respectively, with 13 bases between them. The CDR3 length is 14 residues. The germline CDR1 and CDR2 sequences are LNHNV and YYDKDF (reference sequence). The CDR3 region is CATSHERYYEKLFF. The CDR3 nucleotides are TGTGCCACCAGCCATGAGCGGTACTATGAAAAACTGTTTTTT. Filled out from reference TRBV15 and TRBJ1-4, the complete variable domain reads DAMVIQNPRYQVTQFGKPVTLSCSQTLNHNVMYWYQQKSSQAPKLLFHYYDKDFNNEADTPDNFQSRRPNTSFCFLDIRSPGLGDTAMYLCATSHERYYEKLFFGSGTQLSVL.

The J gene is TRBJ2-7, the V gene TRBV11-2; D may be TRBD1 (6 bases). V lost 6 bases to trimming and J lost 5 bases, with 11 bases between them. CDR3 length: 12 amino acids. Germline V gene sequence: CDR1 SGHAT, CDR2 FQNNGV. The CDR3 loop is CASRGRGDEQYF. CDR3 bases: TGTGCCAGCAGGGGCAGGGGTGACGAGCAGTACTTC.

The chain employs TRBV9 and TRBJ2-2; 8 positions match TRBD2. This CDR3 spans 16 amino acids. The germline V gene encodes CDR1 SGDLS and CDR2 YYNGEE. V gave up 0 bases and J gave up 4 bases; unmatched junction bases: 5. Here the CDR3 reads CASSVARGVSTGELFF. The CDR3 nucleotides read TGTGCCAGCAGCGTAGCGCGGGGGGTGAGCACCGGGGAGCTGTTTTTT.

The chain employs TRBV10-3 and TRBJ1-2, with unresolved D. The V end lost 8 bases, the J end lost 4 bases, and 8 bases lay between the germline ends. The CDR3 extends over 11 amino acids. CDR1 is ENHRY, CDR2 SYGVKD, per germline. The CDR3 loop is CAIPSSYGYTF. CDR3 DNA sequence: TGTGCCATCCCCTCGTCCTATGGCTACACCTTC.

CDR3 DNA sequence: TGTGCCAGCTCACCACCGGGGACTTTACAAGAGACCCAGTACTTC. Residues: CASSPPGTLQETQYF. The chain has TRBV18 and TRBJ2-5; a weak D match, TRBD2 (6 bases). The germline V and J ends were trimmed by 0 bases and 2 bases, with 10 bases remaining between them. The germline V gene encodes CDR1 KGHSH and CDR2 LQKENI. The CDR3 spans 15 residues. The variable domain in full, completed from reference TRBV18 and TRBJ2-5, reads NAGVMQNPRHLVRRRGQEARLRCSPMKGHSHVYWYRQLPEEGLKFMVYLQKENIIDESGMPKERFSAEFPKEGPSILRIQQVVRGDSAAYFCASSPPGTLQETQYFGPGTRLLVL.

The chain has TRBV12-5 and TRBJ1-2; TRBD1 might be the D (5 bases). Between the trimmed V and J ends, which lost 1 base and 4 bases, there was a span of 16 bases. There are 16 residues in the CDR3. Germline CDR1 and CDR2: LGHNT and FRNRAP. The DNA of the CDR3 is TGTGCTAGTGGTTTGGCTCCCGGGACTGACTTCTATGGCTACACCTTC. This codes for CASGLAPGTDFYGYTF. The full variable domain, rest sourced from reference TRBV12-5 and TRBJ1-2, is DARVTQTPRHKVTEMGQEVTMRCQPILGHNTVFWYRQTMMQGLELLAYFRNRAPLDDSGMPKDRFSAEMPDATLATLKIQPSEPRDSAVYFCASGLAPGTDFYGYTFGSGTRLTVV.

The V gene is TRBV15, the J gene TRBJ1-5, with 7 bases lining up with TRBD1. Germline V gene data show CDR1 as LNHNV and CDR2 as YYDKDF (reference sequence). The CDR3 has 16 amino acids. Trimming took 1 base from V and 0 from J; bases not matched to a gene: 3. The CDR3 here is CATSRGDRDSNQPQHF. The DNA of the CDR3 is TGTGCCACCAGCAGAGGGGACAGAGATAGCAATCAGCCCCAGCATTTT.

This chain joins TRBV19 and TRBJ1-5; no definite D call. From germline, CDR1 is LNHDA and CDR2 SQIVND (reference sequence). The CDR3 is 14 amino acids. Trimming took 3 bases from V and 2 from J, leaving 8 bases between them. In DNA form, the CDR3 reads TGTGCCAGTAGTATTTTGAGGGGCAATCAGCCCCAGCATTTT. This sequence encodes CASSILRGNQPQHF.

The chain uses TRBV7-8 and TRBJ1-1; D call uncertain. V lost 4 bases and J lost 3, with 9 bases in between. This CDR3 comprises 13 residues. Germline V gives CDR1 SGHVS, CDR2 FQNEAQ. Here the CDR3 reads CASSSDVDTEAFF. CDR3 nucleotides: TGTGCCAGCAGCTCAGATGTGGACACTGAAGCTTTCTTT.

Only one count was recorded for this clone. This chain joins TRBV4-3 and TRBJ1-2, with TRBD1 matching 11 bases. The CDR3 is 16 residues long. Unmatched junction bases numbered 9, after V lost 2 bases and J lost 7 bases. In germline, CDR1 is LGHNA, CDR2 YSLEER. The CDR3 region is CASSQSHGQGAGGYTF. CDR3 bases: TGCGCCAGCAGCCAAAGCCACGGACAGGGGGCAGGTGGCTACACCTTC.

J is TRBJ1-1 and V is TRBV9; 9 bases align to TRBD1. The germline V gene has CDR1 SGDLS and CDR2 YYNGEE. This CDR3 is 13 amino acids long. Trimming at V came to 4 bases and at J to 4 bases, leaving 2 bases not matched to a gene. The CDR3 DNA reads TGTGCCAGCAGCCCGGACAGGGGCACTGAAGCTTTCTTT. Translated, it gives CASSPDRGTEAFF.

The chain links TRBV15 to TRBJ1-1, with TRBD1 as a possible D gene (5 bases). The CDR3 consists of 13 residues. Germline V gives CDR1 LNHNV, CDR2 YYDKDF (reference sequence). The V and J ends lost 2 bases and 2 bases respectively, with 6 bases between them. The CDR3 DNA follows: TGTGCCACCAGCAGACAGGGAAACACTGAAGCTTTCTTT. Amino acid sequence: CATSRQGNTEAFF. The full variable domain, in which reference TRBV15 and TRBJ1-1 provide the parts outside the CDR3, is DAMVIQNPRYQVTQFGKPVTLSCSQTLNHNVMYWYQQKSSQAPKLLFHYYDKDFNNEADTPDNFQSRRPNTSFCFLDIRSPGLGDTAMYLCATSRQGNTEAFFGQGTRLTVV.

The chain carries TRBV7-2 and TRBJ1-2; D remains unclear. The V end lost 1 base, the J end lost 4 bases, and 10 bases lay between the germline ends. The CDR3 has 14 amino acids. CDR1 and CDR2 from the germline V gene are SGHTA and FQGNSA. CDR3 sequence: CASSLGRQIYGYTF. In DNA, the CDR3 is TGTGCCAGCAGCTTAGGGCGGCAGATCTATGGCTACACCTTC.

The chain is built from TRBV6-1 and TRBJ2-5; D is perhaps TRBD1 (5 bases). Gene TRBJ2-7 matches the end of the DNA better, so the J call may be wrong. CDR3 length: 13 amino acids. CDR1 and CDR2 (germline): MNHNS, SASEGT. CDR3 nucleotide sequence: TGTGCCAGCAGTGAAAGACAGCCTTACGAGCAGTACTTC. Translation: CASSERQPYEQYF.

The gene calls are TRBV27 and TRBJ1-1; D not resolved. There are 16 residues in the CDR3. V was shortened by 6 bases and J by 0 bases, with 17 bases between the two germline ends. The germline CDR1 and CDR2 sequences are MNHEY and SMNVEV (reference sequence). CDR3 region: CASSDFILGMNTEAFF. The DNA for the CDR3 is TGTGCCAGCAGCGATTTTATCCTGGGCATGAACACTGAAGCTTTCTTT.

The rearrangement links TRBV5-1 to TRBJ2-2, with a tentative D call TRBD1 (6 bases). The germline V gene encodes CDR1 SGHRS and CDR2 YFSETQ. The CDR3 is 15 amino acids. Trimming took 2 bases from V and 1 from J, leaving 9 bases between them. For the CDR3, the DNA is TGCGCCAGCAGCTTAACAGGGATGAACACCGGGGAGCTGTTTTTT. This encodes CASSLTGMNTGELFF.

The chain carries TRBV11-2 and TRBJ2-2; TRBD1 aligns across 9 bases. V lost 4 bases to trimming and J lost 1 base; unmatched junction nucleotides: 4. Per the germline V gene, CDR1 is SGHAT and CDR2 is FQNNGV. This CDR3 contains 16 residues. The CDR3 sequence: CASSWTGVGNTGELFF. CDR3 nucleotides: TGTGCCAGCAGCTGGACAGGGGTGGGGAACACCGGGGAGCTGTTTTTT.

The CDR3 here is CASNSLTGANYGYTF. CDR3 sequence (DNA): TGTGCCAGCAACTCCCTGACAGGGGCTAACTATGGCTACACCTTC. The chain carries TRBV9 and TRBJ1-2, with 8 bases matching TRBD1. From germline, CDR1 is SGDLS and CDR2 YYNGEE. Trimming cost V 6 bases and J 0 bases; bases outside gene matches: 7. CDR3 length equals 15 residues.

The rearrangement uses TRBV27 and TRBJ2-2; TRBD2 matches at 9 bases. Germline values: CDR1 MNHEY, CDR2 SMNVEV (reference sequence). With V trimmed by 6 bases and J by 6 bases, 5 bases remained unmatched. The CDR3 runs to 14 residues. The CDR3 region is CASRRGGFAGELFF. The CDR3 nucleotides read TGTGCCAGCAGGCGGGGGGGCTTTGCCGGGGAGCTGTTTTTT.

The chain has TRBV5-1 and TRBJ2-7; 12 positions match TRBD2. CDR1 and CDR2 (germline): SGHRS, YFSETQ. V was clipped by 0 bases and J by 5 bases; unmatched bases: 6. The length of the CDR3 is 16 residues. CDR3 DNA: TGCGCCAGCAGCTTGGCGACTAGCGGGGGAATCCACGAGCAGTACTTC. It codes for CASSLATSGGIHEQYF.

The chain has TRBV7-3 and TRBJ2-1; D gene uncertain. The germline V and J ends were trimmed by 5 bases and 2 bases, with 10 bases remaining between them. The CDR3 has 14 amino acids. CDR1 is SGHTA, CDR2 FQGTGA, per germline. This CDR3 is CASSPGTTYNEQFF. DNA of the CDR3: TGTGCCAGCAGCCCCGGAACTACCTACAATGAGCAGTTCTTC. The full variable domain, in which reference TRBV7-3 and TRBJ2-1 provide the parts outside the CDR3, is GAGVSQTPSNKVTEKGKYVELRCDPISGHTALYWYRQSLGQGPEFLIYFQGTGAADDSGLPNDRFFAVRPEGSVSTLKIQRTERGDSAVYLCASSPGTTYNEQFFGPGTRLTVL.

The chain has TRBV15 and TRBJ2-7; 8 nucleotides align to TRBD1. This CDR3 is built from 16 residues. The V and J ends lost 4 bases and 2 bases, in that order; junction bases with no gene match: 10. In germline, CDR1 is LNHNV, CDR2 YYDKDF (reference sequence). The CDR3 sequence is CATSTLWTGSTYEQYF. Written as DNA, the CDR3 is TGTGCCACCAGCACTCTCTGGACAGGGTCCACCTACGAGCAGTACTTC.

CDR3 region: CASSPTGTGGYEQYF. The DNA for the CDR3 is TGTGCCAGCAGCCCCACCGGGACAGGGGGTTACGAGCAGTACTTC. The V gene is TRBV4-2, the J gene TRBJ2-7; the match to TRBD1 covers 11 bases. Germline assignment: CDR1 LGHNA and CDR2 YNFKEQ. V dropped 4 bases and J dropped 4; count of bases not matched to a gene: 6. The CDR3 length is 15 residues.

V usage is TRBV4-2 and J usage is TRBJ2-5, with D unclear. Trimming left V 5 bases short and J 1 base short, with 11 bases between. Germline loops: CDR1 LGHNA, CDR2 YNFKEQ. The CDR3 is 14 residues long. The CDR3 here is CASSFPGGQETQYF. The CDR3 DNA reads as TGTGCCAGCAGCTTTCCGGGTGGCCAAGAGACCCAGTACTTC.